This T cell receptor beta chain derives from a study of blood T cell repertoires in COVID-19. Study-wide context: The United States, Italy and Spain provided the acute and convalescent COVID-19 samples. Sample material is recorded as cDNA or gDNA derived from T cells, B-cell-depleted T cells, or PBMCs.

The V gene's germline CDR1 is MNHEY and CDR2 SVGAGI. The CDR3 length is 15 residues. Trimming at V came to 2 bases and at J to 3 bases, leaving 3 bases not matched to a gene. Assay used: immunoSEQ multiplex PCR; TCRdb lists only in-frame clones, some missing. Among about 140,000 clones, over 65% were seen once, and the ten largest hold just over 6%. Residents of approximately 25 US areas, aged about 18 to 95 years, made up the participants. Clinical histories supplied by participants themselves formed the basis of cohort assignment. Sequenced: PBMCs or T cells enriched from blood (not recorded which). This clonotype originated in a woman in her forties or fifties who had recovered from COVID-19. The chain has TRBV6-5 and TRBJ1-5; 8 bases fit TRBD1. The CDR3: CASSYRQGNNQPQHF. The CDR3 DNA reads as TGTGCCAGCAGTTACCGACAGGGGAACAATCAGCCCCAGCATTTT.